The 12 T cell receptor beta chains reported below all come from one sample, sequenced in a study of high-grade serous ovarian cancer treatment subgroups (dated by TCRdb to about 2021). Collection of tumor samples took place before definitive surgery or chemotherapy. Receptor amplification or capture employed the immunoSEQ multiplex PCR assay. TCRdb re-hosts the immuneACCESS table, in-frame sequences only. Its copies lack some clones; in the studies checked, an unresolved V gene accounts for under half of them, and the cause for the rest is not known. The sample has thousands of clones on record, 70% to 80% of them singletons. The top ten clonotypes cover 15% to 20% of the sample. Sequencing input: tumor tissue. These TCRs come from a human donor with high-grade serous ovarian cancer.

The chain has TRBV6-6 and TRBJ2-2; tentative D call: TRBD1 (6 bases). Germline lookup yields CDR1 MNHNY and CDR2 SVGAGI (reference sequence). V lost 6 bases, J lost 3 bases, and 14 bases lay in between. The CDR3 has 15 residues. CDR3 residues: CASSPDRTYTGELFF. CDR3 DNA sequence: TGTGCCAGCAGCCCTGACAGGACCTACACCGGGGAGCTGTTTTTT.

This sequence joins TRBV18 and TRBJ2-7; D not resolved. The CDR3 length is 12 residues. Trimming left V 1 base short and J 5 bases short, with 6 bases between. Germline V gene data show CDR1 as KGHSH and CDR2 as LQKENI. The CDR3 DNA follows: TGTGCCAGCTCACCACGGACGGACGAGCAGTACTTC. Translated: CASSPRTDEQYF.

This chain links TRBV4-1 with TRBJ2-2, with 7 bases lining up with TRBD2. The length of the CDR3 is 18 residues. Germline CDR1 and CDR2: MGHRA and YSYEKL. After removal of 3 bases from V and 1 base from J, the junction contained 11 bases not matched to a gene. In DNA form, the CDR3 reads TGCGCCAGCAGCCAGAGGGACTACCTCGACCTGAACACCGGGGAGCTGTTTTTT. Encoded protein: CASSQRDYLDLNTGELFF.

Only a few counts were recorded for this clone. The chain carries TRBV7-9 and TRBJ2-7, with D possibly matching TRBD1 (6 bases). The CDR3 spans 13 residues. Germline-derived CDR1 and CDR2 are SEHNR and FQNEAQ (reference sequence). Trimming cost V 0 bases and J 4 bases, with 7 bases left between them. CDR3 sequence (DNA): TGTGCCAGCAGCTTAGCTAGGGGGTACGAGCAGTACTTC. This translates into CASSLARGYEQYF.

The rearrangement uses TRBV29-1 and TRBJ2-7; D is possibly TRBD1 (6 bases). CDR3 size: 12 residues. V was cut by 1 base and J by 4 bases, with 8 bases left in between. The germline V gene encodes CDR1 SQVTM and CDR2 ANQGSEA. The CDR3 sequence: CSVEGRGYEQYF. In nucleotides, the CDR3 is TGCAGCGTTGAAGGCAGGGGTTACGAGCAGTACTTC.

The chain recombines TRBV10-3 with TRBJ2-1; the D gene is possibly TRBD1 (5 bases). The CDR3 contains 16 residues. Per germline, CDR1 ENHRY and CDR2 SYGVKD. The V gene lost 3 bases and the J gene lost 4 bases, with 16 bases spanning the gap. The CDR3 DNA reads as TGTGCCATCAGTGACCCCAGCCGTAGGGGATACAATGAGCAGTTCTTC. Residues: CAISDPSRRGYNEQFF.

V and J are TRBV4-2 and TRBJ2-1; D is possibly TRBD2 (6 bases). Trimming stripped 6 bases from V and 8 bases from J, with 8 bases between. The V gene's germline CDR1 is LGHNA and CDR2 YNFKEQ. The CDR3 is 11 residues long. The CDR3 coding sequence is TGTGCCAGCAGGGAGGGCGATGAGCAGTTCTTC. Translation gives CASREGDEQFF.

The chain links TRBV27 to TRBJ2-1; 8 bases map to TRBD2. CDR3 length: 14 amino acids. CDR1 is MNHEY and CDR2 is SMNVEV in the germline V gene (reference sequence). The V and J ends lost 9 bases and 8 bases, in that order; junction bases with no gene match: 12. As DNA, the CDR3 is TGTGCCAGTCGATCCAAACAGCGGGAGTATGAGCAGTTCTTC. Protein product: CASRSKQREYEQFF.

The chain combines TRBV9 with TRBJ2-1, with 8 positions matching TRBD2. CDR1 and CDR2 from the germline V gene are SGDLS and YYNGEE. With V trimmed by 0 bases and J by 10 bases, 12 bases remained unmatched. The CDR3 covers 16 residues. As DNA, the CDR3 is TGTGCCAGCAGCGTAGCTCTAGCGGGTGCGAATGAGGAGCAGTTCTTC. Translating it yields CASSVALAGANEEQFF.

This sequence joins TRBV5-8 and TRBJ1-1; a possible D gene is TRBD1 (5 bases). Germline V CDR1 and CDR2: SGHTS, YDEGEE. CDR3 length: 16 amino acids. Trimming removed 4 bases at V and 0 bases at J, with 16 bases between. The CDR3 loop is CASSVGDRRMNTEAFF. The CDR3, as DNA: TGTGCCAGCAGCGTAGGGGATAGGAGGATGAACACTGAAGCTTTCTTT.

The rearrangement uses TRBV20-1 and TRBJ2-2; D is unresolved. The CDR3 loop spans 11 amino acids. V dropped 5 bases and J dropped 8 bases, with 9 bases sitting between them. The germline V gene has CDR1 DFQATT and CDR2 SNEGSKA (reference sequence). The CDR3 here is CSAPIMGELFF. The CDR3 nucleotides are TGCAGTGCTCCAATAATGGGGGAGCTGTTTTTT.

The chain joins TRBV27 to TRBJ2-1; 7 bases are a match to TRBD2. The V and J ends lost 5 bases and 9 bases, in that order; junction bases with no gene match: 16. The CDR3 loop spans 16 amino acids. Germline V gives CDR1 MNHEY, CDR2 SMNVEV (reference sequence). CDR3 region: CASSPGGDGSFSEQFF. The CDR3 coding sequence is TGTGCCAGCAGTCCGGGGGGAGATGGGAGTTTTAGTGAGCAGTTCTTC.